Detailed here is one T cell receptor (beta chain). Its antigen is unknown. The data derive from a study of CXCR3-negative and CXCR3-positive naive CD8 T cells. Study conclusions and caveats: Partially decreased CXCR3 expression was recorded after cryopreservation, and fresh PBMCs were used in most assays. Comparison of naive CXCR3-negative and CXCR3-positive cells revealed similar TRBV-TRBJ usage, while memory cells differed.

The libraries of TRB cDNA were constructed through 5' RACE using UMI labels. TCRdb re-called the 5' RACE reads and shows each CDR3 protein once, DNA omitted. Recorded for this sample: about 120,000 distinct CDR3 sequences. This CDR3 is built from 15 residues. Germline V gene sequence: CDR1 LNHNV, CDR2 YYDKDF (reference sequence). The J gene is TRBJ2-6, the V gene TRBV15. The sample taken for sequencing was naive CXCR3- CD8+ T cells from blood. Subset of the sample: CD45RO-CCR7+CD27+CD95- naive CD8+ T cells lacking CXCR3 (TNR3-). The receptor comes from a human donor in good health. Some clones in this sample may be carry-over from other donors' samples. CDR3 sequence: CATSRDHSGANVLTF.